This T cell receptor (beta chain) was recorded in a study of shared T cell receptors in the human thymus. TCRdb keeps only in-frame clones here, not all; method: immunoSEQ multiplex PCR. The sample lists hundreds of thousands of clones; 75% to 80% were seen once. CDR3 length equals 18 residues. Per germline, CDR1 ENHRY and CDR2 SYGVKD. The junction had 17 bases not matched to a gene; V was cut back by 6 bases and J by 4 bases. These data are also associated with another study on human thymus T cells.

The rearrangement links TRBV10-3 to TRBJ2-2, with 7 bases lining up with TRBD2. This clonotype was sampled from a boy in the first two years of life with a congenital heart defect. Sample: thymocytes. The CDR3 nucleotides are TGTGCCATCAGACGCACAGCGACCAGACTAGCTTTCACCGGGGAGCTGTTTTTT. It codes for CAIRRTATRLAFTGELFF.